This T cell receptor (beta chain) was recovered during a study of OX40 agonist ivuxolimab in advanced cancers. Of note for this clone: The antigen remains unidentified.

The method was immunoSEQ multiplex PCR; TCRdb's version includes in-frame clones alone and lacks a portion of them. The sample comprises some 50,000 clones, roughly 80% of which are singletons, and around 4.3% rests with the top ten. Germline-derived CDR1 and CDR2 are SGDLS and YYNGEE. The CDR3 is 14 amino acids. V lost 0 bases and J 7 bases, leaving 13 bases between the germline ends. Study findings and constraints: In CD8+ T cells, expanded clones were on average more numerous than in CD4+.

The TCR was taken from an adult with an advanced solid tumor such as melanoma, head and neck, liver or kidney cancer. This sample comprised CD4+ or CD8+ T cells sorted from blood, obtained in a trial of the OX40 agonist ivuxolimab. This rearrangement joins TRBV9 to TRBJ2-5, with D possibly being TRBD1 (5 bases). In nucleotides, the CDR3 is TGTGCCAGCAGCGTAGACAGGTACCTGGGGACCCAGTACTTC. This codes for CASSVDRYLGTQYF.